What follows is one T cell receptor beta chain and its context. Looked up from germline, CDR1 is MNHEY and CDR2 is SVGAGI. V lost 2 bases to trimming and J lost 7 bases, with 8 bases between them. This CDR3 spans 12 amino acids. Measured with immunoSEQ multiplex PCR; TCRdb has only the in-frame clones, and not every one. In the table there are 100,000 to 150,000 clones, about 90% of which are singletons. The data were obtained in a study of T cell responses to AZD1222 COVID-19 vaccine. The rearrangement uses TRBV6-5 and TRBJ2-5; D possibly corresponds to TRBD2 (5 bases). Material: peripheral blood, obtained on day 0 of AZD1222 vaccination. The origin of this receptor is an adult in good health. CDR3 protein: CASSYPEGTQYF. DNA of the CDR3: TGTGCCAGCAGTTACCCAGAGGGGACCCAGTACTTC.